The 13 T cell receptor beta chains presented below share a single source sample, sequenced in a study of Graves' ophthalmopathy and Graves' hyperthyroidism listed by TCRdb under 2018. The instrument given in TCRdb is Illumina HiSeq 2000. For repertoire sequencing, TCR beta CDR3 regions were amplified from RNA transcripts. The first round of RT-PCR was done with HTBI primers and the Qiagen OneStep RT-PCR kit, and was followed by a second round of multiplex PCR, then size selection and purification. The public reads were reprocessed in TCRdb via fastp at Q25 and MiXCR, keeping in-frame beta chains. Rows with one shared CDR3 protein collapse into an entry with the most common genes and DNA. The sample table shows about 210,000 distinct CDR3 sequences, and roughly 27% are seen once. The top ten clones comprise about 9.1% of the sample. Sequencing input: peripheral blood. Source of these receptors: a man aged 50 to 59 with Graves' ophthalmopathy. Donor details come from another sample of the same person, matched by shared clones.

This clonotype was seen many times. V and J are TRBV6-2 or TRBV6-3 and TRBJ1-1; 7 positions match TRBD1. This CDR3 contains 14 residues. The germline CDR1 and CDR2 sequences are MNHEY and SVGEGT. V lost 6 bases and J lost 3; bases outside the gene matches: 7. The CDR3 DNA is TGTGCCAGCAGGCCGGGACAGCGGCACACTGAAGCTTTCTTT. This sequence encodes CASRPGQRHTEAFF.

There are many counts of this clonotype. J is TRBJ1-5 and V is TRBV7-2; no clear D gene. This CDR3 has 13 residues. Trimming stripped 3 bases from V and 7 bases from J, with 10 bases between. The germline V gene has CDR1 SGHTA and CDR2 FQGNSA. CDR3 in amino acids: CASSFTGSQPQHF. DNA of the CDR3: TGTGCCAGCAGCTTTACGGGGAGCCAGCCCCAGCATTTT.

This clonotype was observed at least ten times. This chain connects TRBV6-2 or TRBV6-3 to TRBJ2-7; 9 positions agree with TRBD1. After removal of 2 bases from V and 2 bases from J, the junction contained 10 bases not matched to a gene. This CDR3 spans 17 amino acids. Germline assignment: CDR1 MNHEY and CDR2 SVGEGT. This CDR3 is CASSYTGGQGRPYEQYF. CDR3 in DNA: TGTGCCAGCAGTTACACGGGTGGACAGGGGAGGCCCTACGAGCAGTACTTC.

This clonotype was seen repeatedly, ten times or more. The J gene is TRBJ1-2, the V gene TRBV28, with a possible D match to TRBD1 (5 bases). Germline CDR1 reads MDHEN; CDR2 reads SYDVKM. With 2 bases removed from V and 2 bases from J, the gap between germline ends came to 6 bases. This CDR3 spans 13 amino acids. The CDR3 sequence: CASSLDRNYGYTF. CDR3 bases: TGTGCCAGCAGTTTAGACAGAAACTATGGCTACACCTTC.

The chain employs TRBV7-8 and TRBJ1-2; D is possibly TRBD1 (6 bases). CDR3 length: 15 residues. Trimming shortened V by 5 bases and J by 7 bases, and 20 bases separated the two germline ends. In germline, CDR1 is SGHVS, CDR2 FQNEAQ. The CDR3 bases are TGTGCCAGCAGCCAACGGGGACAACCTCCTCGTGGCTACACCTTC. The encoded protein is CASSQRGQPPRGYTF.

The gene calls are TRBV27 and TRBJ1-2, with D maybe TRBD1 (5 bases). CDR1 MNHEY and CDR2 SMNVEV come from the germline V gene (reference sequence). V was shortened by 4 bases and J by 6 bases, with 30 bases between the two germline ends. The CDR3 consists of 19 residues. DNA for the CDR3: TGTGCCAGCAGTTCCCGATACTCCACCGGGACGAACAGCATAAATGGCTACACCTTC. This translates into CASSSRYSTGTNSINGYTF.

This clonotype was found many times. The V gene is TRBV20-1, the J gene TRBJ2-7; D is uncertain. Germline values: CDR1 DFQATT, CDR2 SNEGSKA (reference sequence). V was clipped by 5 bases and J by 0 bases, with 17 bases between them. CDR3 length equals 15 residues. Here the CDR3 reads CSAVQGRFPSYEQYF. The CDR3, as DNA: TGCAGTGCTGTGCAAGGACGGTTTCCCTCCTACGAGCAGTACTTC.

This clonotype was counted ten times or more. V gene TRBV5-1 combines with J gene TRBJ2-5; weak D call: TRBD2 (5 bases). The germline gives CDR1 SGHRS, CDR2 YFSETQ. Between the trimmed V and J ends, which lost 1 base and 2 bases, there was a span of 12 bases. There are 15 residues in the CDR3. CDR3 bases: TGCGCCAGCAGCTTGTGGAGGCCCGAACAAGAGACCCAGTACTTC. This sequence encodes CASSLWRPEQETQYF.

This clonotype was detected many times. The chain has TRBV12-3 or TRBV12-4 and TRBJ2-5; a weak D match, TRBD1 (6 bases). V was cut by 3 bases and J by 6 bases, with 23 bases left in between. This CDR3 spans 17 amino acids. CDR3 coding DNA: TGTGCCAGCAGTTTCACCTACCGACAGGCCCCGATTCAGACCCAGTACTTC. It specifies CASSFTYRQAPIQTQYF.

V is TRBV12-3 or TRBV12-4 and J is TRBJ2-5; 7 bases match TRBD1. Trimming removed 0 bases from V and 5 bases from J; junction bases left unmatched: 12. The CDR3 extends over 17 amino acids. CDR3 bases: TGTGCCAGCAGTTTAGCGAGTAGACCCGGGACAGAGGAGACCCAGTACTTC. Protein sequence: CASSLASRPGTEETQYF.

This rearrangement joins TRBV6-5 to TRBJ2-2; 7 nucleotides align to TRBD1. Germline assignment: CDR1 MNHEY and CDR2 SVGAGI. J lost 6 bases, V lost 2 bases, and 6 bases had no gene match. CDR3 length: 15 residues. CDR3 coding DNA: TGTGCCAGCAGTTACAATCACAGGGGATCCGGGGAGCTGTTTTTT. Translating gives CASSYNHRGSGELFF.

The chain carries TRBV12-3 or TRBV12-4 and TRBJ1-1; tentative D call: TRBD1 (6 bases). The CDR3 extends over 14 amino acids. Trimming cost V 5 bases and J 6 bases, with 16 bases left between them. This CDR3 is CASSPTVQGSEAFF. DNA for the CDR3: TGTGCCAGCAGTCCGACGGTACAGGGTTCTGAAGCTTTCTTT.

This clonotype was observed many times. V usage is TRBV6-5 and J usage is TRBJ2-3; tentative D call: TRBD1 (5 bases). The V gene's germline CDR1 is MNHEY and CDR2 SVGAGI. This CDR3 is built from 12 residues. The V end was cut by 6 bases, the J end by 4 bases, with 8 bases between. The CDR3 reads CASRAGSDTQYF. Here the CDR3 DNA reads TGTGCCAGCAGGGCAGGGTCAGATACGCAGTATTTT.